A selection of T cell receptor beta chains follows, all from one sample in a study of Ad26.COV2.S vaccination and SARS-CoV-2 variants. This table comes from immunoSEQ multiplex PCR, and its TCRdb copy is limited to in-frame clones, with some not included. The sample consists of 400,000 or so clones, 75% to 90% of them appearing once. Sample: peripheral blood, taken in a trial of Ad26.COV2.S vaccine versus placebo. Receptors originate from a person between 18 and 59 years old who received the Ad26.COV2.S COVID-19 vaccine or a placebo. Both conserved end residues are part of each CDR3. Clone size is shown for a subset of rows, as once, few, many or a class of expanded clone.

CASSLTQGAGNQPQHF 16 TRBV18 few TRBJ1-5
CASSLVIAGDFQSTQYF 17 TRBV11-2 NA TRBJ2-3
CASSEFGTPYGYTF 14 TRBV6-1 once TRBJ1-2
CASSRVGDEQFF 12 TRBV6-5 NA TRBJ2-1
CASSGGSSSYNSPLHF 16 TRBV2 NA TRBJ1-6
CASSGYLPNTGELFF 15 TRBV10-2 NA TRBJ2-2
CASSRLLAKTNQETQYF 17 TRBV4-1 NA TRBJ2-5
CASSQVLGDSPYGYTF 16 TRBV3-1/TRBV3-2 once TRBJ1-2
CASSMRIREGGPEAFF 16 TRBV19 NA TRBJ1-1
CASSFSPLSDEKLFF 15 TRBV9 NA TRBJ1-4
CASSLPGAVSPLHF 14 TRBV5-4 NA TRBJ1-6
CASTTDWGMGNYGYTF 16 TRBV10-2 NA TRBJ1-2
CASSPTGGGGTEAFF 15 TRBV7-6 NA TRBJ1-1
CASSWTAHTF 10 TRBV2 NA TRBJ1-2